Each of the 9 T cell receptor beta chains below was sequenced from the same sample in a study of cytomegalovirus exposure and HLA in healthy donors. The PCR had 60 Vbeta and 13 Jbeta primers. Produced via immunoSEQ multiplex PCR; TCRdb's table is partial and in-frame only. The table shows over 150,000 clones, with 80% to 85% occurring only once. Sequenced sample: PBMCs. Receptors were obtained from a human donor in good health.

This chain uses TRBV10-2 with TRBJ2-7; the D is unclear. Trimming took 6 bases from V and 4 from J, leaving 28 bases between them. Germline CDR1 WSHSY, CDR2 SAAADI. The CDR3 sequence is 18 residues long. CDR3 region: CASSWPTPVLAPQYEQYF. In nucleotides, the CDR3 is TGCGCCAGCAGCTGGCCGACTCCGGTCCTCGCTCCCCAATACGAGCAGTACTTC.

This clone was counted between two and nine times. The J gene is TRBJ1-1, the V gene TRBV19; 9 bases line up with TRBD1. Germline CDR1 reads LNHDA; CDR2 reads SQIVND (reference sequence). V lost 5 bases and J lost 7; bases outside the gene matches: 8. The CDR3 runs to 14 residues. CDR3 sequence (DNA): TGTGCCAGTAGTCCCCTGGGACAGGGTTATGAAGCTTTCTTT. It encodes CASSPLGQGYEAFF.

The chain uses TRBV19 and TRBJ2-7, with 7 bases that match TRBD1. This CDR3 region has 14 residues. Germline CDR1 LNHDA, CDR2 SQIVND (reference sequence). Trimming took 5 bases from V and 5 from J; bases not matched to a gene: 9. CDR3 residues: CASSPRTGGHEQYF. In DNA form, the CDR3 reads TGTGCCAGTAGTCCGCGGACAGGAGGACACGAGCAGTACTTC.

The rearrangement uses TRBV9 and TRBJ1-6; perhaps TRBD1 as D (6 bases). There are 15 residues in the CDR3. CDR1 is SGDLS and CDR2 is YYNGEE in the germline V gene. Deletions cut 4 bases from V and 6 bases from J, with 14 bases between. The CDR3 nucleotides are TGTGCCAGCAGCCCCCGGTCAGGGGTTAATTCACCCCTCCACTTT. It translates to CASSPRSGVNSPLHF.

The chain uses TRBV12-2 and TRBJ2-7; TRBD2 is the table's D call and was not checked against the DNA. TRBV12-2 is a pseudogene segment. The length of the CDR3 is 17 residues. CDR3 in DNA: TGTGCAAGTCGCTTAGCAGCCGGGACTTCGAGCTCCTACGAGCAGTACTTC. Translating it yields CASRLAAGTSSSYEQYF.

This CDR3 is CASRFARDGYTF. DNA of the CDR3: TGTGCCAGCAGGTTCGCGCGGGATGGCTACACCTTC. The chain combines TRBV2 with TRBJ1-2; D not certain. Germline V gene lookup returns CDR1 SNHLY and CDR2 FYNNEI. This CDR3 has 12 amino acids. V lost 6 bases and J 6 bases, leaving 11 bases between the germline ends.

The chain combines TRBV5-6 with TRBJ1-6; 8 positions match TRBD1. This CDR3 is built from 17 residues. The V and J ends lost 0 bases and 3 bases, in that order; junction bases with no gene match: 5. In germline, CDR1 is SGHDT, CDR2 YYEEEE. The CDR3, as DNA: TGTGCCAGCAGCTTGGTAGCAGGGGGCAACTATAATTCACCCCTCCACTTT. Translated: CASSLVAGGNYNSPLHF.

The chain couples TRBV6-5 to TRBJ2-5; weak D call: TRBD2 (6 bases). Germline V lookup: CDR1 MNHEY, CDR2 SVGAGI. The CDR3 consists of 14 residues. V lost 2 bases to trimming and J lost 2 bases, with 9 bases between them. For the CDR3, the DNA is TGTGCCAGCAGTTACGCGGCGGGGCAAGAGACCCAGTACTTC. Encoded protein: CASSYAAGQETQYF.

This chain links TRBV11-3 with TRBJ2-7; D ambiguous. The germline V gene has CDR1 SGHNT and CDR2 YENEEA. This CDR3 has 12 amino acids. V was trimmed by 1 base and J by 6 bases, leaving 7 bases between them. DNA for the CDR3: TGTGCCAGCAGCTTAGTTGGGCCCGAGCAGTACTTC. Amino acids: CASSLVGPEQYF. The whole variable domain, filled in from reference TRBV11-3 and TRBJ2-7, reads EAGVVQSPRYKIIEKKQPVAFWCNPISGHNTLYWYLQNLGQGPELLIRYENEEAVDDSQLPKDRFSAERLKGVDSTLKIQPAELGDSAVYLCASSLVGPEQYFGPGTRLTVT.